This T cell receptor (beta chain) derives from a study of T cells after yellow fever vaccination. Notes on the study in general: Clonotypes found in both CD4 and CD8 compartments made up a small share.

Germline V gene data show CDR1 as SEHNR and CDR2 as FQNEAQ (reference sequence). This CDR3 has 16 amino acids. Deletions cut 3 bases from V and 0 bases from J, with 12 bases between. Each CDR3 protein is one row after TCRdb ran MiXCR on the 5' RACE reads. The sample carries approximately 510,000 distinct CDR3 sequences, just over 20% recorded once. A note on this clonotype: The target antigen is unknown.

This specimen consisted of PBMCs, obtained approximately 20 days after the first yellow fever vaccination. The chain combines TRBV7-9 with TRBJ2-1, with D hard to call. The clonotype was recovered from a man younger than 35 who received the YFV17D yellow fever vaccine. CDR3 protein: CASSFVEQFSYNEQFF. CDR3 coding DNA: TGTGCCAGCAGCTTCGTTGAACAGTTCTCCTACAATGAGCAGTTCTTC.